This T cell receptor (beta chain) is from a study of control samples from healthy donors and cancer patients. This clone has only one observation. Method: immunoSEQ multiplex PCR; TCRdb's copy keeps in-frame clones and lacks some. The sample lists more than 150,000 clones; over 90% were seen once. V dropped 2 bases and J dropped 2; count of bases not matched to a gene: 8. CDR3 length: 17 amino acids. Germline CDR1 reads MNHNS; CDR2 reads SASEGT. The clonotype was recovered from a man between 45 and 60 years old in good health. The J gene is TRBJ2-2, the V gene TRBV6-1; 7 bases are a match to TRBD2. What was sequenced was blood. The CDR3 is CASSERRLALNTGELFF. The CDR3, as DNA: TGTGCCAGCAGTGAAAGGCGACTAGCCCTCAACACCGGGGAGCTGTTTTTT.